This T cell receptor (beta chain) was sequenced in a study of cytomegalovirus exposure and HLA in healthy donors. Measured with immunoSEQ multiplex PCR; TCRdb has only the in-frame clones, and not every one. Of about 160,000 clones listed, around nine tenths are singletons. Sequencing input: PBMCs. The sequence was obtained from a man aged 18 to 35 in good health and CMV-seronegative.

CDR3 amino acids: CASSGPGLNIQYF. The CDR3 coding sequence is TGTGCCAGTAGCGGACCGGGACTAAACATTCAGTACTTC. This chain uses TRBV19 with TRBJ2-4; possible D gene TRBD2, 6 bases. Trimming took off 6 bases at V and 6 bases at J, with 12 bases between the two ends. Germline CDR1 reads LNHDA; CDR2 reads SQIVND (reference sequence). The CDR3 sequence is 13 residues long.